Shown below are 18 T cell receptor beta chains from a single sample sequenced in a study of spatial heterogeneity in lung cancer. Each CDR3 protein gets one entry after TCRdb re-called the 5' RACE reads with MiXCR. In the table there are about 27,000 distinct CDR3 sequences, 6.9% of which are singletons. Described time point: sample taken at primary tumor resection. Unsorted whole RNA from tumor, nontumor lung or frozen PBMC underwent sequencing. Source: PBMCs, taken at surgery. The source of these receptors is a male donor with early-stage non-small cell lung cancer.

The chain joins TRBV7-2 to TRBJ2-4; D is undetermined. V was clipped by 1 base and J by 1 base, with 8 bases between them. Germline V lookup: CDR1 SGHTA, CDR2 FQGNSA. The CDR3 sequence is 15 residues long. This CDR3 reads CASSLDTAAKNIQYF. The CDR3 DNA sequence: TGTGCCAGCAGCTTAGACACAGCGGCCAAAAACATTCAGTACTTC.

The chain joins TRBV11-2 to TRBJ2-5; possibly TRBD1 for D (5 bases). This CDR3 has 14 amino acids. Trimming took 2 bases from V and 4 from J, leaving 11 bases between them. CDR1 and CDR2 from the germline V gene are SGHAT and FQNNGV. CDR3 in amino acids: CASSLRPGPETQYF. The CDR3 DNA sequence: TGTGCCAGCAGCTTACGTCCAGGGCCAGAGACCCAGTACTTC.

V gene TRBV7-9 combines with J gene TRBJ1-1; the D is unclear. The CDR3 totals 12 residues. Trimming took 6 bases from V and 1 from J, leaving 6 bases between them. Germline CDR1 and CDR2: SEHNR and FQNEAQ (reference sequence). CDR3 in DNA: TGTGCCAGCAGTTACAGGAACACTGAAGCTTTCTTT. Its protein product is CASSYRNTEAFF.

V is TRBV7-2 and J is TRBJ1-2, with D unresolved. CDR3 length equals 11 residues. Germline V gene lookup returns CDR1 SGHTA and CDR2 FQGNSA. Trimming removed 5 bases from V and 7 bases from J, with 8 bases in between. This chain's CDR3 is CASSKNTGYTF. Written as DNA, the CDR3 is TGTGCCAGCAGCAAAAATACTGGCTACACCTTC.

The chain recombines TRBV12-3 or TRBV12-4 with TRBJ1-6; possible D gene TRBD1, 6 bases. The CDR3 extends over 14 amino acids. The V end was cut by 3 bases, the J end by 8 bases, with 11 bases between. The CDR3 DNA follows: TGTGCCAGCAGTTTCGGGGGCGTCGATTCACCCCTCCACTTT. Residues: CASSFGGVDSPLHF.

This clonotype was recorded a few times. The chain is built from TRBV18 and TRBJ2-7; weak D call: TRBD2 (5 bases). V was pared by 4 bases and J by 3 bases, with 13 bases between. Germline V gives CDR1 KGHSH, CDR2 LQKENI. The CDR3 covers 14 residues. Here the CDR3 DNA reads TGTGCCAGCTCACTTCGGACTGCCGGCTACGAGCAGTACTTC. Residues: CASSLRTAGYEQYF.

At least ten counts were recorded for this clonotype. The chain recombines TRBV28 with TRBJ2-1; 7 nucleotides line up with TRBD2. The CDR3 is 14 residues long. The germline V gene has CDR1 MDHEN and CDR2 SYDVKM. Trimming removed 7 bases from V and 7 bases from J; junction bases left unmatched: 10. The CDR3 region is CASTRGRASNEQFF. In nucleotides, the CDR3 is TGTGCCAGCACGAGAGGGAGGGCCTCTAATGAGCAGTTCTTC.

This clonotype appeared a few times. This chain connects TRBV20-1 to TRBJ2-2, with a possible D match to TRBD1 (5 bases). CDR1 is DFQATT, CDR2 SNEGSKA, per germline (reference sequence). The CDR3 is 14 residues long. The V and J ends lost 6 bases and 0 bases respectively, with 11 bases between them. CDR3 DNA sequence: TGCAGTGCCCAAAGACAGTCGAACACCGGGGAGCTGTTTTTT. As protein: CSAQRQSNTGELFF.

This clonotype has more than one count but fewer than ten. V is TRBV5-1 and J is TRBJ1-2, with unresolved D. Germline values: CDR1 SGHRS, CDR2 YFSETQ. The ends were cut back, 0 bases at V and 11 bases at J, with 11 bases in the middle. The length of the CDR3 is 12 residues. In nucleotides, the CDR3 is TGCGCCAGCAGCTTGGACAAAAAGTCATACACCTTC. As protein: CASSLDKKSYTF. Together with reference TRBV5-1 and TRBJ1-2, the CDR3 gives the full variable domain: KAGVTQTPRYLIKTRGQQVTLSCSPISGHRSVSWYQQTPGQGLQFLFEYFSETQRNKGNFPGRFSGRQFSNSRSEMNVSTLELGDSALYLCASSLDKKSYTFGSGTRLTVV.

Ten or more counts support this clonotype. V gene TRBV28 combines with J gene TRBJ2-7, with 7 bases that match TRBD1. Per the germline V gene, CDR1 is MDHEN and CDR2 is SYDVKM. V gave up 7 bases and J gave up 6 bases; unmatched junction bases: 15. The CDR3 sequence is 15 residues long. The CDR3, as DNA: TGTGCCAGCACCCTCTCCCCCGGGACAGTCGGCGAGCAGTACTTC. Its protein is CASTLSPGTVGEQYF.

This clonotype was counted ten times or more. This rearrangement joins TRBV20-1 to TRBJ1-5; a weak D match, TRBD1 (6 bases). Germline V gene data show CDR1 as DFQATT and CDR2 as SNEGSKA (reference sequence). V lost 5 bases, J lost 7 bases, and 18 bases lay in between. The CDR3 sequence is 14 residues long. CDR3 protein: CSASRHGQGQPQHF. Here the CDR3 DNA reads TGCAGTGCTTCAAGGCACGGGCAGGGGCAGCCCCAGCATTTT.

This clonotype was seen ten or more times. The chain recombines TRBV6-5 with TRBJ2-1; 8 bases are shared with TRBD2. The CDR3 loop spans 15 amino acids. J lost 8 bases, V lost 2 bases, and 8 bases had no gene match. Per the germline V gene, CDR1 is MNHEY and CDR2 is SVGAGI. The CDR3 here is CASSYRSGSGDEQFF. CDR3 sequence (DNA): TGTGCCAGCAGTTACCGAAGCGGGAGCGGCGATGAGCAGTTCTTC.

This clonotype was recorded at least ten times. V gene TRBV6-1 combines with J gene TRBJ2-3; no reliable D call. V lost 7 bases and J 5 bases, leaving 10 bases between the germline ends. This CDR3 comprises 12 residues. Germline assignment: CDR1 MNHNS and CDR2 SASEGT. CDR3 in DNA: TGTGCCAGCACATCGAACATAGATACGCAGTATTTT. Translation gives CASTSNIDTQYF.

This clonotype was seen many times. This rearrangement joins TRBV10-2 to TRBJ2-5, with D possibly matching TRBD2 (6 bases). This CDR3 comprises 16 residues. Germline CDR1 reads WSHSY; CDR2 reads SAAADI. V lost 2 bases, J lost 2 bases, and 15 bases lay in between. The CDR3 here is CASSEGGSGPQETQYF. The CDR3 DNA reads TGCGCCAGCAGTGAGGGGGGTAGCGGACCACAAGAGACCCAGTACTTC.

This clonotype is medium-sized (0.01 to 0.1%) within its sample. V and J are TRBV29-1 and TRBJ2-1; possible D gene TRBD1, 5 bases. The germline gives CDR1 SQVTM, CDR2 ANQGSEA. The CDR3 has 11 amino acids. Between the trimmed V and J ends, which lost 5 bases and 5 bases, there was a span of 7 bases. CDR3 nucleotide sequence: TGCAGCGTTCGACAGAACAATGAGCAGTTCTTC. Translating it yields CSVRQNNEQFF.

This clonotype was seen more than once but under ten times. V usage is TRBV7-9 and J usage is TRBJ2-3; D gene unclear. Germline lookup yields CDR1 SEHNR and CDR2 FQNEAQ (reference sequence). Trimming took off 4 bases at V and 6 bases at J, with 20 bases between the two ends. CDR3 length equals 16 residues. CDR3 bases: TGTGCCAGCAGCTCCGATCATGACGGAAAGGTGGATACGCAGTATTTT. Translated: CASSSDHDGKVDTQYF.

This clonotype occurred many times. The CDR3 is CASSQGYTLSYEQYF. The CDR3 nucleotides are TGTGCCAGCAGCCAAGGCTATACCCTTTCCTACGAGCAGTACTTC. The chain is built from TRBV14 and TRBJ2-7; no clear D gene. V lost 1 base and J lost 1, with 11 bases in between. Germline CDR1 SGHDN, CDR2 FVKESK. The CDR3 sequence is 15 residues long. Full variable domain (rest looked up from reference TRBV14 and TRBJ2-7): EAGVTQFPSHSVIEKGQTVTLRCDPISGHDNLYWYRRVMGKEIKFLLHFVKESKQDESGMPNNRFLAERTGGTYSTLKVQPAELEDSGVYFCASSQGYTLSYEQYFGPGTRLTVT.

In this sample, this clonotype turned up many times. The CDR3: CSDRRNSPLHF. The CDR3 DNA sequence: TGTTCCGACCGGAGGAATTCACCCCTCCACTTT. The J gene is TRBJ1-6, the V gene TRBV27; no clear D. This CDR3 has 11 amino acids. The germline V gene has CDR1 MNHEY and CDR2 SMNVEV (reference sequence).